These 26 T cell receptor beta chains were all obtained from the same sample, sequenced in a study of cytomegalovirus exposure and HLA in healthy donors. A multiplex PCR was run with 60 Vbeta primers and 13 Jbeta primers. Here immunoSEQ multiplex PCR was the method, and the copy in TCRdb shows in-frame clones only, minus some. The sample comprises over 150,000 clones, roughly four fifths of which are singletons, and roughly 1.6% rests with the top ten. The sequencing input was PBMCs. All receptors come from a man aged 45 to 65 in good health and CMV-seronegative.

In nucleotides, the CDR3 is TGCGCCAGCACCCCACCTCAAGCGGGAGGGACAGATACGCAGTATTTT. Its translation: CASTPPQAGGTDTQYF. The V call is TRBV5-1, the J call TRBJ2-3; 10 nucleotides align to TRBD2. There are 16 residues in the CDR3. Germline V gene lookup returns CDR1 SGHRS and CDR2 YFSETQ. Unmatched junction bases numbered 10, after V lost 6 bases and J lost 3 bases.

The chain employs TRBV13 and TRBJ2-3; a weak D match, TRBD2 (5 bases). Per the germline V gene, CDR1 is PRHDT and CDR2 is FYEKMQ (reference sequence). Trimming took off 7 bases at V and 7 bases at J, with 18 bases between the two ends. This CDR3 comprises 14 residues. Here the CDR3 reads CASTLGGRWNTQYF. The CDR3 region has the DNA TGTGCCAGCACCCTGGGCGGGCGGTGGAATACGCAGTATTTT. The full variable domain, with the rest looked up from reference TRBV13 and TRBJ2-3, is AAGVIQSPRHLIKEKRETATLKCYPIPRHDTVYWYQQGPGQDPQFLISFYEKMQSDKGSIPDRFSAQQFSDYHSELNMSSLELGDSALYFCASTLGGRWNTQYFGPGTRLTVL.

This clone was picked up one time. The genes are TRBV30 and TRBJ2-1; D gene uncertain. CDR3 size: 14 residues. CDR1 GTSNPN and CDR2 SVGIG come from the germline V gene (reference sequence). Trimming cost V 0 bases and J 6 bases, with 12 bases left between them. The CDR3 region has the DNA TGTGCCTGGAGTGTATTTTCTAGTGTCAATGAGCAGTTCTTC. This gives the protein CAWSVFSSVNEQFF.

V is TRBV2 and J is TRBJ2-5; D gene uncertain. With 2 bases removed from V and 3 bases from J, the gap between germline ends came to 16 bases. Germline loops: CDR1 SNHLY, CDR2 FYNNEI. The CDR3 sequence is 16 residues long. This CDR3 is CASSERLPMRKETQYF. CDR3 DNA sequence: TGTGCCAGCAGTGAACGGCTCCCTATGAGGAAAGAGACCCAGTACTTC.

This clone was seen a handful of times. V and J are TRBV5-1 and TRBJ2-1; tentatively, D is TRBD2 (6 bases). The V end lost 1 base, the J end lost 9 bases, and 17 bases lay between the germline ends. Germline loops: CDR1 SGHRS, CDR2 YFSETQ. The CDR3 is 15 residues long. The chain's CDR3 is CASSLSLAGSGEQFF. The CDR3 bases are TGCGCCAGCAGCTTGAGTTTGGCGGGATCAGGTGAGCAGTTCTTC.

This clone was seen a few times. The chain couples TRBV11-2 to TRBJ2-5, with TRBD2 matching over 8 bases. Losses at the gene ends were 4 bases for V and 2 bases for J; bases not matched to a gene: 9. The germline V gene encodes CDR1 SGHAT and CDR2 FQNNGV. The CDR3 totals 16 residues. In nucleotides, the CDR3 is TGTGCCAGCAGCTCAACTAGCGGAGCCCTTCAAGAGACCCAGTACTTC. Translated, it gives CASSSTSGALQETQYF. The full variable domain, completed using reference TRBV11-2 and TRBJ2-5, is EAGVAQSPRYKIIEKRQSVAFWCNPISGHATLYWYQQILGQGPKLLIQFQNNGVVDDSQLPKDRFSAERLKGVDSTLKIQPAKLEDSAVYLCASSSTSGALQETQYFGPGTRLLVL.

V is TRBV19 and J is TRBJ2-7; 14 bases map to TRBD2. The J segment lost 4 bases and the V segment lost 6 bases, leaving 5 bases of the junction unmatched. This CDR3 spans 15 amino acids. Germline CDR1 reads LNHDA; CDR2 reads SQIVND (reference sequence). CDR3 in amino acids: CASRTRTSGRYEQYF. The CDR3 DNA reads TGTGCCAGTAGGACTCGGACTAGCGGGAGGTACGAGCAGTACTTC. Combining the CDR3 with reference TRBV19 and TRBJ2-7 gives the whole variable domain DGGITQSPKYLFRKEGQNVTLSCEQNLNHDAMYWYRQDPGQGLRLIYYSQIVNDFQKGDIAEGYSVSREKKESFPLTVTSAQKNPTAFYLCASRTRTSGRYEQYFGPGTRLTVT.

V usage is TRBV7-3 and J usage is TRBJ1-2; a weak D match, TRBD1 (5 bases). This CDR3 spans 16 amino acids. V was clipped by 3 bases and J by 8 bases, with 22 bases between them. From germline, CDR1 is SGHTA and CDR2 FQGTGA. CDR3 loop: CASSFLGSRTTEGYTF. The CDR3 DNA follows: TGTGCCAGCAGCTTTTTAGGGTCCCGGACAACGGAGGGCTACACCTTC.

V and J are TRBV9 and TRBJ2-7; 12 bases are shared with TRBD1. Trimming cost V 4 bases and J 6 bases; bases outside gene matches: 5. CDR1 is SGDLS and CDR2 is YYNGEE in the germline V gene. The CDR3 extends over 14 amino acids. The CDR3 is CASSPGQGAREQYF. The CDR3 region has the DNA TGTGCCAGCAGCCCGGGACAGGGGGCTCGCGAGCAGTACTTC.

V usage is TRBV5-1 and J usage is TRBJ2-7; 7 bases align to TRBD1. The V gene's germline CDR1 is SGHRS and CDR2 YFSETQ. The CDR3 runs to 14 residues. V lost 4 bases, J lost 2 bases, and 6 bases stayed unmatched. CDR3 coding DNA: TGCGCCAGCAGCCAGGCCGGGACAGCCTACGAGCAGTACTTC. It is translated as CASSQAGTAYEQYF.

The rearrangement joins TRBV7-8 to TRBJ2-7; D is undetermined. The CDR3 has 12 amino acids. Per the germline V gene, CDR1 is SGHVS and CDR2 is FQNEAQ. The CDR3 loop reads CATAQSSYEQYF. CDR3 bases: TGTGCTACCGCCCAGTCTTCCTACGAGCAGTACTTC.

The chain recombines TRBV7-2 with TRBJ1-5, with 8 bases lining up with TRBD1. V shed 5 bases, J shed 4 bases, and the junction held 7 bases outside the gene matches. The CDR3 runs 15 residues. CDR1 is SGHTA and CDR2 is FQGNSA in the germline V gene. The CDR3: CASSAHRGGNQPQHF. CDR3 sequence (DNA): TGTGCCAGCAGCGCCCACAGGGGGGGAAATCAGCCCCAGCATTTT.

There are a few counts of this clone. This chain connects TRBV9 to TRBJ1-2, with a possible D match to TRBD1 (6 bases). There are 13 residues in the CDR3. Germline CDR1 SGDLS, CDR2 YYNGEE. V shed 3 bases and J shed 3 bases, with 9 bases lying between them. The CDR3: CASSAGQDYGYTF. CDR3 nucleotide sequence: TGTGCCAGCAGCGCGGGACAAGACTATGGCTACACCTTC.

This chain links TRBV4-2 with TRBJ1-5, with TRBD1 as a possible D gene (5 bases). V was cut by 4 bases and J by 0 bases, with 10 bases left in between. The CDR3 is made up of 15 amino acids. Germline CDR1 reads LGHNA; CDR2 reads YNFKEQ. CDR3 loop: CASSRRQNSNQPQHF. CDR3 sequence (DNA): TGTGCCAGCAGCCGCAGACAGAATAGCAATCAGCCCCAGCATTTT.

Details on this clone: The same CDR3 arises from other DNA sequences in this sample as well. The chain has TRBV7-2 and TRBJ1-1; TRBD1 agrees at 7 bases. This CDR3 comprises 15 residues. J was trimmed by 0 bases and V by 5 bases; bases with no gene match: 6. CDR1 and CDR2 from the germline V gene are SGHTA and FQGNSA. The CDR3 protein is CASSRRQGMNTEAFF. Written as DNA, the CDR3 is TGTGCCAGCAGCCGAAGACAGGGAATGAACACTGAAGCTTTCTTT.

V gene TRBV9 combines with J gene TRBJ2-7; 11 positions match TRBD1. Germline loops: CDR1 SGDLS, CDR2 YYNGEE. J was trimmed by 4 bases and V by 3 bases; bases with no gene match: 6. The CDR3 has 15 amino acids. CDR3 sequence reads: CASSGAGTGGYEQYF. For the CDR3, the DNA is TGTGCCAGCAGCGGAGCCGGGACAGGGGGATACGAGCAGTACTTC.

The V gene is TRBV5-4, the J gene TRBJ1-2; D might be TRBD1 (6 bases). The germline V gene encodes CDR1 SGHNT and CDR2 YYREEE (reference sequence). Trimming took 4 bases from V and 4 from J, leaving 11 bases between them. The CDR3 is 13 amino acids. The CDR3 spells CASSRQGIYGYTF. Written as DNA, the CDR3 is TGTGCCAGCAGCCGGCAGGGGATCTATGGCTACACCTTC.

In DNA, the CDR3 is TGTGCCAGCAGTCGGCGGACTAGCGGGGGGGAAGAGACCCAGTACTTC. This gives the protein CASSRRTSGGEETQYF. The V and J genes are TRBV6-6 and TRBJ2-5; 15 positions agree with TRBD2. With 5 bases clipped from V and 3 bases from J, the junction kept 4 bases outside the gene matches. Germline V lookup: CDR1 MNHNY, CDR2 SVGAGI (reference sequence). The CDR3 contains 16 residues.

This clone appeared a few times. The chain carries TRBV18 and TRBJ1-3; possible D gene TRBD1, 6 bases. V was shortened by 3 bases and J by 4 bases, with 25 bases between the two germline ends. The CDR3 is 19 residues long. CDR1 and CDR2 from the germline V gene are KGHSH and LQKENI. The CDR3 protein is CASSPTWSGTLTGGNTIYF. The CDR3 DNA sequence: TGTGCCAGCTCACCCACCTGGTCCGGGACACTCACAGGGGGAAACACCATATATTTT.

The CDR3 reads CASSLSTDTQYF. The CDR3 DNA sequence: TGCGCCAGCAGCCTAAGCACAGATACGCAGTATTTT. The rearrangement links TRBV4-3 to TRBJ2-3; D unclear. The CDR3 runs 12 residues. Trimming removed 4 bases at V and 0 bases at J, with 2 bases between. Germline CDR1 and CDR2: LGHNA and YSLEER.

This clone came up once. The CDR3 sequence is CSVALGGNRFF. CDR3 in DNA: TGCAGCGTTGCGCTGGGGGGGAATAGGTTCTTC. The chain combines TRBV29-1 with TRBJ2-1; 7 bases fit TRBD2. Germline CDR1 is SQVTM and CDR2 is ANQGSEA. The CDR3 extends over 11 amino acids. The V gene end was trimmed by 4 bases and the J gene end by 15 bases; junction bases not matched to a gene: 9.

The chain couples TRBV6-5 to TRBJ2-7, with D possibly matching TRBD2 (6 bases). V was shortened by 2 bases and J by 4 bases, with 15 bases between the two germline ends. This CDR3 has 15 amino acids. The V gene's germline CDR1 is MNHEY and CDR2 SVGAGI. The CDR3 sequence: CASSYTRLVSYEQYF. Written as DNA, the CDR3 is TGTGCCAGCAGTTACACGAGACTAGTCAGTTACGAGCAGTACTTC.

The gene calls are TRBV6-5 and TRBJ1-1, with D perhaps TRBD1 (6 bases). Trimming cost V 6 bases and J 1 base, with 12 bases left between them. Germline CDR1 reads MNHEY; CDR2 reads SVGAGI. The CDR3 consists of 14 residues. CDR3 sequence (DNA): TGTGCCAGCAGCCCTAGGGGGACGAACACTGAAGCTTTCTTT. Amino acid sequence: CASSPRGTNTEAFF.

CDR3 sequence (DNA): TGCGCCAGCAGCCACCGTCAGGGGTCCTACGAGCAGTACTTC. Its protein product is CASSHRQGSYEQYF. The rearrangement joins TRBV4-3 to TRBJ2-7; a possible D gene is TRBD1 (6 bases). Germline CDR1 reads LGHNA; CDR2 reads YSLEER. The V gene lost 3 bases and the J gene lost 1 base, with 10 bases spanning the gap. The CDR3 length is 14 residues.

The chain is built from TRBV7-8 and TRBJ2-3; the D is unclear. Germline V lookup: CDR1 SGHVS, CDR2 FQNEAQ. The CDR3 has 14 residues. V lost 2 bases and J lost 0, with 6 bases in between. The CDR3, as DNA: TGTGCCAGCAGCTTACAGGCTAGCACAGATACGCAGTATTTT. Residues: CASSLQASTDTQYF. Based on the CDR3 plus reference TRBV7-8 and TRBJ2-3, the full variable domain is GAGVSQSPRYKVAKRGQDVALRCDPISGHVSLFWYQQALGQGPEFLTYFQNEAQLDKSGLPSDRFFAERPEGSVSTLKIQRTQQEDSAVYLCASSLQASTDTQYFGPGTRLTVL.

The chain recombines TRBV6-5 with TRBJ1-1; D gene uncertain. Germline V CDR1 and CDR2: MNHEY, SVGAGI. This CDR3 contains 14 residues. Trimming took 6 bases from V and 0 from J, leaving 11 bases between them. CDR3 loop: CASSQTGMNTEAFF. The CDR3 nucleotides are TGTGCCAGCAGCCAGACGGGAATGAACACTGAAGCTTTCTTT.